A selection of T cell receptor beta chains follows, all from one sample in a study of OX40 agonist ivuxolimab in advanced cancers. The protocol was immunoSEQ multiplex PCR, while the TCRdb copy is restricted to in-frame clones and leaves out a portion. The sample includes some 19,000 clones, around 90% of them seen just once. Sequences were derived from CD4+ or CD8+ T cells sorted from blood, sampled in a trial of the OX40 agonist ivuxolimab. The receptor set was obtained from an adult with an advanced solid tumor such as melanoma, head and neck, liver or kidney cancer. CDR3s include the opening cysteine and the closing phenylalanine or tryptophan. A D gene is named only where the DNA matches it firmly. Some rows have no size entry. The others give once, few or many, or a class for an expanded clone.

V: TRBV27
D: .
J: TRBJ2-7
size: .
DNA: TGTGCCAGCAGGGCCATCCCGGGGGCACTCTACGAGCAGTACTTC
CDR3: CASRAIPGALYEQYF

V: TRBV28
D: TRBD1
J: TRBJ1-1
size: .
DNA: TGTGCCAGCAGTTTTGTTGGGCAGGGGGTGAACACTGAAGCTTTCTTT
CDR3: CASSFVGQGVNTEAFF

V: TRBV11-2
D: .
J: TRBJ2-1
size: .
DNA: TGTGCCAGCAGCTTAGAGAGCGGAGAGCAGTTCTTC
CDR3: CASSLESGEQFF

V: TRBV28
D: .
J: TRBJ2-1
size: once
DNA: TGTGCCAGCAGTTTAAGGCGGGATTTCTACAATGAGCAGTTCTTC
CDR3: CASSLRRDFYNEQFF

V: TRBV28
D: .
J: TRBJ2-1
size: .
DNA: TGTGCCAGCACCGCCCGGATGTCGAGCTCCTACAATGAGCAGTTCTTC
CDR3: CASTARMSSSYNEQFF

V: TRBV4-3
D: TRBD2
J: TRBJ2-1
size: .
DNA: TGCGCCAGCAGCCAAGGTCTAGCGGGTGGCGATGAGCAGTTCTTC
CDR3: CASSQGLAGGDEQFF

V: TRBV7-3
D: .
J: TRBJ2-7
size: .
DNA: TGTGCCAGCAGCTTCCTCAGGAGCTCCTACGAGCAGTACTTC
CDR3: CASSFLRSSYEQYF

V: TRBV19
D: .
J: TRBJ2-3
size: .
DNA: TGTGCCAGTAGTATCCCCCAGGGGGGGGCAGATACGCAGTATTTT
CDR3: CASSIPQGGADTQYF

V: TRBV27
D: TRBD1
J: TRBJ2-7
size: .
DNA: TGTGCCAGCAGTTTAGAGGGACAGGGGTTCTACGAGCAGTACTTC
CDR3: CASSLEGQGFYEQYF

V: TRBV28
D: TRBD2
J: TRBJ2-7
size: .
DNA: TGTGCCAGCAGTTTTCTAGCGGGGGGCGAGCAGTACTTC
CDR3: CASSFLAGGEQYF

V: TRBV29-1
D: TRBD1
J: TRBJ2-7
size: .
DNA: TGCAGCGGGCCCCGGTTGACAGGGTTCAACGAGCAGTACTTC
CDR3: CSGPRLTGFNEQYF

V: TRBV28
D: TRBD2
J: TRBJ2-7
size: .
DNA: TGTGCCAGCAGTTTAAGTCCGGGGGGCTACGAGCAGTACTTC
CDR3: CASSLSPGGYEQYF

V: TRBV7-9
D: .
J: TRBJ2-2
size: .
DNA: TGTGCCACCGACACTCGACTAGATTTTCCCGGGGAGCTGTTTTTT
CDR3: CATDTRLDFPGELFF

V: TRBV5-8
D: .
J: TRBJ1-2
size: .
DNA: TGTGCCAGCAGCTTGGGTGGAAACTATGGCTACACCTTC
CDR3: CASSLGGNYGYTF

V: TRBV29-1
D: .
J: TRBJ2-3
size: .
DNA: TGCAGCGTTGGGGGTACAGATACGCAGTATTTT
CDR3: CSVGGTDTQYF

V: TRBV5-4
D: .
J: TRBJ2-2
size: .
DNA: TGTGCCAGCAGCTCGGGGGCCGGGGAGCTGTTTTTT
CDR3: CASSSGAGELFF

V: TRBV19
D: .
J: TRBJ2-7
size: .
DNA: TGTGCCAGTAGTATAGGTTTTGGGGGCGGCTACGAGCAGTACTTC
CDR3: CASSIGFGGGYEQYF

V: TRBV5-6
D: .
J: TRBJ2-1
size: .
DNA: TGTGCCAGCACCATGGGACAACTTTCCCCAACCGAGCAGTTCTTC
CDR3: CASTMGQLSPTEQFF

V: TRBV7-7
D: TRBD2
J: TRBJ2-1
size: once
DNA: TGTGCTAGCAGCTTTGGACTAGCGGGAGGTGAGCAGTTCTTC
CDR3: CASSFGLAGGEQFF

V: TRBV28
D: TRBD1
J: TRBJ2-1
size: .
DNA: TGTGCCAGCAGTTTAATCGGGACAGCCTACAATGAGCAGTTCTTC
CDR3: CASSLIGTAYNEQFF

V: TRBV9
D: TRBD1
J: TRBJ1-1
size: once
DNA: TGTGCCAGCAGCGGGGACAGGGGTAGGGACACTGAAGCTTTCTTT
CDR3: CASSGDRGRDTEAFF

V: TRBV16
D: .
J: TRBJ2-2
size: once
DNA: TGTGCCAGCAGCCCCTGGAGCGGCCTAAACACCGGGGAGCTGTTTTTT
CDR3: CASSPWSGLNTGELFF

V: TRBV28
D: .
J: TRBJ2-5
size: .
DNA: TGTGCCACCCTAGCGAGTAAAGAGACCCAGTACTTC
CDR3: CATLASKETQYF

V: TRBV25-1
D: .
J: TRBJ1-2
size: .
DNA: TGTGCCAGCAGTGAATATGTGGCGTCGGACTATGGCTACACCTTC
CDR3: CASSEYVASDYGYTF

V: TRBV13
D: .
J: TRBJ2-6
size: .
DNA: TGTGCCACTTTGACTGGGGCCAACGTCCTGACTTTC
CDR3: CATLTGANVLTF

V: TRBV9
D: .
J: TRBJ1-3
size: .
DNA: TGTGCCAGCAGCGTGGAGGGAGTAGCTGGAAACACCATATATTTT
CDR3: CASSVEGVAGNTIYF

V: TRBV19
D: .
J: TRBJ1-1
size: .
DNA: TGTGCCAGTAGTATGCGGGGGACTGAAGCTTTCTTT
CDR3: CASSMRGTEAFF

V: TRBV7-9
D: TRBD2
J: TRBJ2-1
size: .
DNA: TGTGCCAGCAGCCCGGGACTAGCGGGAGACGGTGAGCAGTTCTTC
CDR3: CASSPGLAGDGEQFF

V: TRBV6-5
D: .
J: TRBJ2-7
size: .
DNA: TGTGCCAGCAGTTACTCCGATAGGGACTACGAGCAGTACTTC
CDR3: CASSYSDRDYEQYF

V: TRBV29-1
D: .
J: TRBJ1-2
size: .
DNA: TGCAGCGTTGAAGACGGGCAGGGTCTCTATGGCTACACCTTC
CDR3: CSVEDGQGLYGYTF

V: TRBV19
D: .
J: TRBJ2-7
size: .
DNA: TGTGCCAGTAGTCTGTTGGCAGGGGGTCCGGGGGACGAGCAGTACTTC
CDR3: CASSLLAGGPGDEQYF

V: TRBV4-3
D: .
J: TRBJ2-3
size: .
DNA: TGCGCCAGCAGCCGATTCCTAGTTAACACAGATACGCAGTATTTT
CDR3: CASSRFLVNTDTQYF

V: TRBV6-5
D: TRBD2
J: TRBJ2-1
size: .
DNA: TGTGCCAGCAGGGGCGGGACTAGCGTCGATGAGCAGTTCTTC
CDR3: CASRGGTSVDEQFF

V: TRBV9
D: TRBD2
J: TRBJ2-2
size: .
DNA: TGTGCCAGCAGCGTGGACCTGGGAGGGGCCGGGGAGCTGTTTTTT
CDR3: CASSVDLGGAGELFF

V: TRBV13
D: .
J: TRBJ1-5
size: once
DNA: TGTGCCAGCAGCAAGCGTGCCGGCGGGCAGCCCCAGCATTTT
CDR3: CASSKRAGGQPQHF

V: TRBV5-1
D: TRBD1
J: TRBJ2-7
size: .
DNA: TGCGCCAGCAGCGGCCCGGGACAGAGTCTCGAGCAGTACTTC
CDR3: CASSGPGQSLEQYF

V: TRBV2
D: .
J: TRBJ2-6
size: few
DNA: TGTGCCAGCAGAGGGCTATCTGGGGCCAACGTCCTGACTTTC
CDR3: CASRGLSGANVLTF

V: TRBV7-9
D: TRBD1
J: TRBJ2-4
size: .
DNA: TGTGCCAGCAGCTCGACGGACAGGCTGAATCTCAAGAACATTCAGTACTTC
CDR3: CASSSTDRLNLKNIQYF

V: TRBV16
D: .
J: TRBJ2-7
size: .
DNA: TGTGCCAGCAGCCAATCTTTGGGGGTCGAGCAGTACTTC
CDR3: CASSQSLGVEQYF

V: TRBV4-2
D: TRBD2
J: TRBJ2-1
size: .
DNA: TGTGCCAGCAGCCAATTAGCGGGAGCCACCTACAATGAGCAGTTCTTC
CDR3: CASSQLAGATYNEQFF

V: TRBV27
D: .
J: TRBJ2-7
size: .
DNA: TGTGCCAGCAGTTGGCAGGCACCCCCCCACGAGCAGTACTTC
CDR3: CASSWQAPPHEQYF

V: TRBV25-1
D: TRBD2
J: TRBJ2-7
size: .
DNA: TGTGCCAGCAGCCTCGCGGGGGGCCTCTATGTTGAGCAGTACTTC
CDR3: CASSLAGGLYVEQYF

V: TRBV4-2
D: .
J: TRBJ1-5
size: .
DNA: TGTGCCAGCAGCCAACCGCAGCTTGGTGGCAATCAGCCCCAGCATTTT
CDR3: CASSQPQLGGNQPQHF

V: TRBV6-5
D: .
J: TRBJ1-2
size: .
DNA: TGTGCCAGCAGTTACAATGGTCAGGGGAACTATGGCTACACCTTC
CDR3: CASSYNGQGNYGYTF

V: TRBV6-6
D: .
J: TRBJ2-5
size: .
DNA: TGTGCCAGCAGTTACTCAGAGGGACTGCGAGAGACCCAGTACTTC
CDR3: CASSYSEGLRETQYF

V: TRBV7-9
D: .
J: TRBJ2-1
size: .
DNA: TGTGCCAGCAGCTCAAACCAACTACACAGCTCCTACAATGAGCAGTTCTTC
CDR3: CASSSNQLHSSYNEQFF

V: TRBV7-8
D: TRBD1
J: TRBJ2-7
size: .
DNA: TGTGCCAGCAGCAGACAGGGGTTCTACGAGCAGTACTTC
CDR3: CASSRQGFYEQYF

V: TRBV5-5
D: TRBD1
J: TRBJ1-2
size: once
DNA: TGTGCCAGCAGAAACCAGGGGGGAGACGGCTACACCTTC
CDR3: CASRNQGGDGYTF